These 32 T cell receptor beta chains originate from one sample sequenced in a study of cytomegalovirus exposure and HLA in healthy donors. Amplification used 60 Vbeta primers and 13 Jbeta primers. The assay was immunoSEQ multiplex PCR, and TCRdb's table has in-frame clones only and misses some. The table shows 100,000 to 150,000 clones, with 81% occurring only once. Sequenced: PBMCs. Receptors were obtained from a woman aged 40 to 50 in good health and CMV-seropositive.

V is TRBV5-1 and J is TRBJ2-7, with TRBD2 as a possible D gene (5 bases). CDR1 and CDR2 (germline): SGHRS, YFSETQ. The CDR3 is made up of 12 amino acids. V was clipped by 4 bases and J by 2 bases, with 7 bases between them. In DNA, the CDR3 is TGCGCCAGCAGCACCGGGACCTACGAGCAGTACTTC. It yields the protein CASSTGTYEQYF.

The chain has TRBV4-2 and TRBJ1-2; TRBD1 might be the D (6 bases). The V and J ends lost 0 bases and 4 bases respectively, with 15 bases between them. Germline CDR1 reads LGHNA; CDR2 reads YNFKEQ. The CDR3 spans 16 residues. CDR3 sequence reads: CASSQDLLQGIYGYTF. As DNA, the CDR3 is TGTGCCAGCAGCCAAGATCTTCTTCAGGGGATCTATGGCTACACCTTC.

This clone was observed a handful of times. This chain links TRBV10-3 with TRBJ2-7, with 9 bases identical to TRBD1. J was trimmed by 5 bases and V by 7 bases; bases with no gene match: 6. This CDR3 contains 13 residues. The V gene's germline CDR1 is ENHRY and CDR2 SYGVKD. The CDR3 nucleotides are TGTGCCATCACCCGGACAGGGGTGGACGAGCAGTACTTC. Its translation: CAITRTGVDEQYF.

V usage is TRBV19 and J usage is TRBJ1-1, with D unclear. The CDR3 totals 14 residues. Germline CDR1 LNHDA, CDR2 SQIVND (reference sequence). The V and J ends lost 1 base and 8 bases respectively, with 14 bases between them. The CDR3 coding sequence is TGTGCCAGTAGTATAGCCGCGATTGTACGCGAAGCTTTCTTT. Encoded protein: CASSIAAIVREAFF.

This CDR3 is CASSDSGREDGTQYF. In nucleotides, the CDR3 is TGTGCCAGCAGTGATAGCGGGAGGGAAGACGGTACGCAGTATTTT. The J gene is TRBJ2-3, the V gene TRBV25-1; 11 bases are shared with TRBD2. This CDR3 has 15 amino acids. Germline V lookup: CDR1 MGHDK, CDR2 SYGVNS. J gave up 8 bases and V 3 bases, and 7 bases lay outside the gene matches.

CDR3 protein: CASSVDQGGGNTIYF. DNA of the CDR3: TGTGCCAGCAGCGTAGACCAGGGTGGAGGAAACACCATATATTTT. The chain recombines TRBV9 with TRBJ1-3; tentatively, D is TRBD1 (5 bases). V lost 0 bases, J lost 4 bases, and 11 bases lay in between. Germline values: CDR1 SGDLS, CDR2 YYNGEE. This CDR3 has 15 residues.

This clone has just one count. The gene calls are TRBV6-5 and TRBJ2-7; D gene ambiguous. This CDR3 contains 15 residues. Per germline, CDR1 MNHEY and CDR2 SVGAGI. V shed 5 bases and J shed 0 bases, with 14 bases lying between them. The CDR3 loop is CASSPATVSSYEQYF. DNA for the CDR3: TGTGCCAGCAGTCCTGCTACAGTGAGCTCCTACGAGCAGTACTTC.

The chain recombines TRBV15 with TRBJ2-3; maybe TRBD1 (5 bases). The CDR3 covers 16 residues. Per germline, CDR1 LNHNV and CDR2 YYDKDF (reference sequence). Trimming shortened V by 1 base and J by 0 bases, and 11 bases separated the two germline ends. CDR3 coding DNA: TGTGCCACCAGCAGAGGGACATCTAAGAGCACAGATACGCAGTATTTT. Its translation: CATSRGTSKSTDTQYF. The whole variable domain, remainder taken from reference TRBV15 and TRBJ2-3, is DAMVIQNPRYQVTQFGKPVTLSCSQTLNHNVMYWYQQKSSQAPKLLFHYYDKDFNNEADTPDNFQSRRPNTSFCFLDIRSPGLGDTAMYLCATSRGTSKSTDTQYFGPGTRLTVL.

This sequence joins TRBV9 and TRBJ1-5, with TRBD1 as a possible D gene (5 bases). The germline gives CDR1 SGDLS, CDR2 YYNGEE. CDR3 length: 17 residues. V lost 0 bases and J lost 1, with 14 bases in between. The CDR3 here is CASSVGGGGESNQPQHF. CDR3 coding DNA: TGTGCCAGCAGCGTAGGGGGGGGAGGGGAGAGCAATCAGCCCCAGCATTTT. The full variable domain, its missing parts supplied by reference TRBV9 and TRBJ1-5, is DSGVTQTPKHLITATGQRVTLRCSPRSGDLSVYWYQQSLDQGLQFLIQYYNGEERAKGNILERFSAQQFPDLHSELNLSSLELGDSALYFCASSVGGGGESNQPQHFGDGTRLSIL.

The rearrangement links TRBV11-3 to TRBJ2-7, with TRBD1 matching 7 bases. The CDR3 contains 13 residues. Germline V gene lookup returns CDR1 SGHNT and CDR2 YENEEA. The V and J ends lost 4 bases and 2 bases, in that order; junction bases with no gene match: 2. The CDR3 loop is CASSWGQTYEQYF. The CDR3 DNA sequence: TGTGCCAGCAGCTGGGGACAGACCTACGAGCAGTACTTC.

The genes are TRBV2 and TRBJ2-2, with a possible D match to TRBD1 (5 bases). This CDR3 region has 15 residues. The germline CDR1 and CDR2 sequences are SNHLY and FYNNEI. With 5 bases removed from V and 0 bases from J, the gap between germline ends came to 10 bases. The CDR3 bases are TGTGCCAGCAGTTCGACAGCCACGAACACCGGGGAGCTGTTTTTT. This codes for CASSSTATNTGELFF.

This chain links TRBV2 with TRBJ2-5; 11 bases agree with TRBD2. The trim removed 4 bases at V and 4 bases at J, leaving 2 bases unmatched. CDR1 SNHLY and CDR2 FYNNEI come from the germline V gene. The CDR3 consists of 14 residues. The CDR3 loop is CASSVTSGVETQYF. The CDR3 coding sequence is TGTGCCAGCAGTGTGACTAGCGGGGTAGAGACCCAGTACTTC.

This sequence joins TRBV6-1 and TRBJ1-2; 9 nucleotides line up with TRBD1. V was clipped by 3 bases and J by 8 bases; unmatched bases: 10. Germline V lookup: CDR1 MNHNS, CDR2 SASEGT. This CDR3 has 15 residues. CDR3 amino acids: CASSEWTGTGSGYTF. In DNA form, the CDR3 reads TGTGCCAGCAGTGAGTGGACCGGGACAGGGAGCGGCTACACCTTC.

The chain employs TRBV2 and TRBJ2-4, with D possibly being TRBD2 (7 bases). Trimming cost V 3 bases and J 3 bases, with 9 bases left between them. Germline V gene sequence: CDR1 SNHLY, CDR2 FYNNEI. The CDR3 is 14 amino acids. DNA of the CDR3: TGTGCCAGCAGTGATAGGGGGGGCAAAAACATTCAGTACTTC. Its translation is CASSDRGGKNIQYF. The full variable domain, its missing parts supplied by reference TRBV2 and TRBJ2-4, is EPEVTQTPSHQVTQMGQEVILRCVPISNHLYFYWYRQILGQKVEFLVSFYNNEISEKSEIFDDQFSVERPDGSNFTLKIRSTKLEDSAMYFCASSDRGGKNIQYFGAGTRLSVL.

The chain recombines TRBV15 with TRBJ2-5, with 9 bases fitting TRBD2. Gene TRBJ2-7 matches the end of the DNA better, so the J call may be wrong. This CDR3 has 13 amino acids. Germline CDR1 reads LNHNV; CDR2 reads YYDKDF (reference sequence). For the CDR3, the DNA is TGTGCCACCAGCAGCCTAGCGGGGTACGAGCAGTACTTC. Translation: CATSSLAGYEQYF.

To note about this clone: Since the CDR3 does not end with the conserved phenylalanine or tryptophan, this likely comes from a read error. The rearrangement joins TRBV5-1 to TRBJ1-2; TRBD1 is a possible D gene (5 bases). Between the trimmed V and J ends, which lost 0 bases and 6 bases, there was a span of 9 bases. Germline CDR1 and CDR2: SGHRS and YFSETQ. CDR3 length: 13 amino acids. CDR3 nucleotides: TGCGCCAGCAGCTTGGAGGGGTGGGATGGCTACACCCTC. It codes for CASSLEGWDGYTL.

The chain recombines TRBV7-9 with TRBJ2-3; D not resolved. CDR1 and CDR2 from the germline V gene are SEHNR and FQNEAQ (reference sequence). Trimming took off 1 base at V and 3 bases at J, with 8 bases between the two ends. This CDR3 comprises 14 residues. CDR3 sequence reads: CASSLDGGTDTQYF. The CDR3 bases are TGTGCCAGCAGCTTAGACGGCGGAACAGATACGCAGTATTTT.

CDR3 in amino acids: CASSQDPQDFNGYTF. CDR3 bases: TGCGCCAGCAGCCAAGATCCGCAGGATTTTAATGGCTACACCTTC. The chain uses TRBV4-1 and TRBJ1-2; no reliable D call. The V and J ends lost 0 bases and 6 bases respectively, with 14 bases between them. Germline values: CDR1 MGHRA, CDR2 YSYEKL. The CDR3 consists of 15 residues.

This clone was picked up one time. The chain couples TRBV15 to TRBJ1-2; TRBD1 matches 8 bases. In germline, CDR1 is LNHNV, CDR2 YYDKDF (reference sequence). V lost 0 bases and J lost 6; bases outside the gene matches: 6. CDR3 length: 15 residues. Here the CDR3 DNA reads TGTGCCACCAGCAGAGATTTCGCAGGGGGCAATGGCTACACCTTC. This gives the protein CATSRDFAGGNGYTF.

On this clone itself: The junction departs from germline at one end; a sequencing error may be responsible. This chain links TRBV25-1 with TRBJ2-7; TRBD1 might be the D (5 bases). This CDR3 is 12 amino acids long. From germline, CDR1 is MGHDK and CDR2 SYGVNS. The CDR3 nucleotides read TGTGCCAGCAGTGGGGGCACCCTTCGGTCCTTCTTC. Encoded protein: CASSGGTLRSFF.

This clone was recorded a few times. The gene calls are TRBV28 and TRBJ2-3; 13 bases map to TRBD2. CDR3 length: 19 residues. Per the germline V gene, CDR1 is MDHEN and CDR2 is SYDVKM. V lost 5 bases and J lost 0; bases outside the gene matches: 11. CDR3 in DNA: TGTGCCAGCAGTCTATCCCGACTAGCGGGAGGCAAAAGCACAGATACGCAGTATTTT. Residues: CASSLSRLAGGKSTDTQYF. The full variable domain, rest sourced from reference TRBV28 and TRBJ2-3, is DVKVTQSSRYLVKRTGEKVFLECVQDMDHENMFWYRQDPGLGLRLIYFSYDVKMKEKGDIPEGYSVSREKKERFSLILESASTNQTSMYLCASSLSRLAGGKSTDTQYFGPGTRLTVL.

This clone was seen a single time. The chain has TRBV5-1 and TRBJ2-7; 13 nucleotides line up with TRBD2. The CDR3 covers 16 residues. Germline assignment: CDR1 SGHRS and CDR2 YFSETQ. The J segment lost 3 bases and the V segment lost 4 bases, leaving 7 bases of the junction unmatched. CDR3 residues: CASSITSGRADYEQYF. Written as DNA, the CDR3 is TGCGCCAGCAGCATTACTAGCGGGAGGGCAGACTACGAGCAGTACTTC. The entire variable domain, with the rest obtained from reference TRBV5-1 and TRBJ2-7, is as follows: KAGVTQTPRYLIKTRGQQVTLSCSPISGHRSVSWYQQTPGQGLQFLFEYFSETQRNKGNFPGRFSGRQFSNSRSEMNVSTLELGDSALYLCASSITSGRADYEQYFGPGTRLTVT.

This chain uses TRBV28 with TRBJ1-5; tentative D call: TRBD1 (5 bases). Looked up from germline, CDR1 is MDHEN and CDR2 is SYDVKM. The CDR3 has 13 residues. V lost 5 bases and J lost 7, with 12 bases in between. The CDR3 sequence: CASSRIRGQPQHF. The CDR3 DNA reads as TGTGCCAGCAGTCGCATACGGGGGCAGCCCCAGCATTTT. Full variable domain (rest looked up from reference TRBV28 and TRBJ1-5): DVKVTQSSRYLVKRTGEKVFLECVQDMDHENMFWYRQDPGLGLRLIYFSYDVKMKEKGDIPEGYSVSREKKERFSLILESASTNQTSMYLCASSRIRGQPQHFGDGTRLSIL.

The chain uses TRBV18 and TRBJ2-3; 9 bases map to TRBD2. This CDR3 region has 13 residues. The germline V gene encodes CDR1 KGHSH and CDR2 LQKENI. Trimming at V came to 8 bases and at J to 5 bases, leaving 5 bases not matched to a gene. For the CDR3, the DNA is TGTGCCAGCCTAGGACTAGCGAGAGATACGCAGTATTTT. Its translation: CASLGLARDTQYF.

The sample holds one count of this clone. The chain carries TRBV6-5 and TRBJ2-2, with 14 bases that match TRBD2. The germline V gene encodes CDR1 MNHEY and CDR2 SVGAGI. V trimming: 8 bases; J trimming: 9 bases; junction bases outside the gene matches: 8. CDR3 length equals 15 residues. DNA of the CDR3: TGTGCCAGCCGGGACGGACTAGCGGGAGGCAGGGAGCTGTTTTTT. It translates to CASRDGLAGGRELFF.

CDR3 in amino acids: CASSEGTELYGYTF. CDR3 nucleotides: TGTGCCAGCAGTGAAGGGACAGAGCTATATGGCTACACCTTC. This chain connects TRBV6-1 to TRBJ1-2; D is possibly TRBD1 (6 bases). The V and J ends lost 1 base and 5 bases respectively, with 11 bases between them. The V gene's germline CDR1 is MNHNS and CDR2 SASEGT. The CDR3 runs 14 residues.

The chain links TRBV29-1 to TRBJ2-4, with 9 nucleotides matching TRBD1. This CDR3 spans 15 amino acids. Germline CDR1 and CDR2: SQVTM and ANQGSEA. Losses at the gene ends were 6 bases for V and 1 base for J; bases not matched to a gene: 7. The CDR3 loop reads CSVEVGQGAKNIQYF. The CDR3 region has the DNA TGCAGCGTCGAGGTAGGACAGGGGGCCAAAAACATTCAGTACTTC.

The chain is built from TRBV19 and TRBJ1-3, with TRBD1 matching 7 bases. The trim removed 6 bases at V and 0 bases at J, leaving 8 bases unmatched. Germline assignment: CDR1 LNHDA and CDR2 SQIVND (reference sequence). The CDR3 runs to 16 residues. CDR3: CASSPGQHYSGNTIYF. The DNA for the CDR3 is TGTGCCAGTAGCCCGGGACAGCATTACTCTGGAAACACCATATATTTT.

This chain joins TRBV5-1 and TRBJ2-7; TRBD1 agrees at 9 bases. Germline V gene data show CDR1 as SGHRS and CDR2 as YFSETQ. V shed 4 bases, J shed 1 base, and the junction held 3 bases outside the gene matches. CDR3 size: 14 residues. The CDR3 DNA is TGCGCCAGCAGCCCCGGGACAGGGTCCTACGAGCAGTACTTC. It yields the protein CASSPGTGSYEQYF.

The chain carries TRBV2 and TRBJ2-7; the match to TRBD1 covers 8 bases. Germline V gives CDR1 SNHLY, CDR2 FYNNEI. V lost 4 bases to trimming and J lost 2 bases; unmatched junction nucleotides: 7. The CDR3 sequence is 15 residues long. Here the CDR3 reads CASSGTGGSAYEQYF. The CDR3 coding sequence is TGTGCCAGCAGTGGAACAGGGGGGTCAGCCTACGAGCAGTACTTC.

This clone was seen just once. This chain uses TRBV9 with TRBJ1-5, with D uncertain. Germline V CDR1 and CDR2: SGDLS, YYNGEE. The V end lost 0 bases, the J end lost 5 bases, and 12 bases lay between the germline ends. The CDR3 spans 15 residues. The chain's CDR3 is CASSVDGETYQPQHF. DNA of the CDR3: TGTGCCAGCAGCGTAGACGGGGAAACATATCAGCCCCAGCATTTT.

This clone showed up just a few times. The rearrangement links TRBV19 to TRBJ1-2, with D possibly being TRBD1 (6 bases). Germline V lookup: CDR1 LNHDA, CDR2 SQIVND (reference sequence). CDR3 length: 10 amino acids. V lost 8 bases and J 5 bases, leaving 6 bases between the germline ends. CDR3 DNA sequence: TGTGCCAGTGGGACATATGGCTACACCTTC. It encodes CASGTYGYTF.